Below, 21 T cell receptor beta chains from the same sample are listed, as sequenced in a study of beta chain features in type 1 diabetes. Investigators reverse transcribed all isolated RNA, so they sequenced expressed TCRB transcripts. Method: immunoSEQ multiplex PCR; TCRdb's copy keeps in-frame clones and lacks some. This table holds about 930,000 clones, roughly 17% found once. Sequencing was performed on naive CD4+ T cells from blood. These receptors all come from a woman younger than 30 in good health.

In this sample, this clone turned up a few times. The rearrangement joins TRBV2 to TRBJ2-1, with D maybe TRBD1 (6 bases). The CDR3 spans 14 residues. Germline V CDR1 and CDR2: SNHLY, FYNNEI. V shed 6 bases and J shed 3 bases, with 12 bases lying between them. Here the CDR3 reads CASRDSVLYNEQFF. CDR3 DNA sequence: TGTGCCAGCAGGGACAGCGTGCTCTACAATGAGCAGTTCTTC. Drawing the rest from reference TRBV2 and TRBJ2-1, the complete variable domain is EPEVTQTPSHQVTQMGQEVILRCVPISNHLYFYWYRQILGQKVEFLVSFYNNEISEKSEIFDDQFSVERPDGSNFTLKIRSTKLEDSAMYFCASRDSVLYNEQFFGPGTRLTVL.

This chain uses TRBV27 with TRBJ2-5; D is perhaps TRBD1 or TRBD2 (5 bases each). The CDR3 contains 15 residues. Trimming took off 4 bases at V and 4 bases at J, with 16 bases between the two ends. The germline gives CDR1 MNHEY, CDR2 SMNVEV (reference sequence). The CDR3 nucleotides read TGTGCCAGCAGTTCCGGGACCCGGTGGCGAGAGACCCAGTACTTC. Amino acid sequence: CASSSGTRWRETQYF.

The chain links TRBV18 to TRBJ2-1, with D uncertain. CDR3 size: 16 residues. The ends were cut back, 1 base at V and 6 bases at J, with 16 bases in the middle. Germline V lookup: CDR1 KGHSH, CDR2 LQKENI. The CDR3 loop reads CASSPLTFEAANEQFF. The CDR3 bases are TGTGCCAGCTCACCACTTACCTTCGAAGCTGCCAATGAGCAGTTCTTC.

The chain links TRBV12-5 to TRBJ1-1; 9 bases fit TRBD1. The CDR3 runs to 12 residues. V was pared by 8 bases and J by 8 bases, with 6 bases of the junction left unmatched. Germline lookup yields CDR1 LGHNT and CDR2 FRNRAP. CDR3 protein: CASRRTGEEAFF. Here the CDR3 DNA reads TGTGCTAGTCGCCGGACAGGGGAGGAAGCTTTCTTT.

The rearrangement joins TRBV5-1 to TRBJ2-5, with D possibly being TRBD1 (7 bases). CDR1 is SGHRS, CDR2 YFSETQ, per germline. This CDR3 has 17 residues. Trimming left V 0 bases short and J 3 bases short, with 18 bases between. CDR3 region: CASSLEFRAGGKETQYF. For the CDR3, the DNA is TGCGCCAGCAGCTTGGAGTTCCGGGCAGGGGGGAAAGAGACCCAGTACTTC.

This chain uses TRBV29-1 with TRBJ2-2; 12 bases match TRBD2. This CDR3 comprises 15 residues. J was trimmed by 6 bases and V by 7 bases; bases with no gene match: 9. CDR1 and CDR2 from the germline V gene are SQVTM and ANQGSEA. CDR3 in amino acids: CSALTSGSPSGELFF. CDR3 nucleotides: TGCAGCGCGTTGACTAGCGGGAGTCCCTCCGGGGAGCTGTTTTTT.

This clone was detected only a few times. The V gene is TRBV4-3, the J gene TRBJ2-2, with D perhaps being TRBD1 or TRBD2 (6 bases each). V lost 1 base, J lost 5 bases, and 11 bases lay in between. Germline V CDR1 and CDR2: LGHNA, YSLEER. The CDR3 has 15 residues. The CDR3 DNA is TGCGCCAGCAGCCAAGTCCGCGGGACAACCGGGGAGCTGTTTTTT. It encodes CASSQVRGTTGELFF.

This clone was observed a few times. V is TRBV7-2 and J is TRBJ2-7; 7 positions match TRBD2. The CDR3 consists of 15 residues. V shed 5 bases, J shed 6 bases, and the junction held 13 bases outside the gene matches. Germline V gene data show CDR1 as SGHTA and CDR2 as FQGNSA. The DNA of the CDR3 is TGTGCCAGCAGCCGGATCGAGGCTAGCGGTGGCGAGCAGTACTTC. Protein product: CASSRIEASGGEQYF. Full variable domain (outside the CDR3, taken from reference TRBV7-2 and TRBJ2-7): GAGVSQSPSNKVTEKGKDVELRCDPISGHTALYWYRQSLGQGLEFLIYFQGNSAPDKSGLPSDRFSAERTGGSVSTLTIQRTQQEDSAVYLCASSRIEASGGEQYFGPGTRLTVT.

V usage is TRBV6-5 and J usage is TRBJ2-7; D uncertain. This CDR3 comprises 14 residues. Looked up from germline, CDR1 is MNHEY and CDR2 is SVGAGI. V lost 5 bases, J lost 2 bases, and 13 bases lay in between. In nucleotides, the CDR3 is TGTGCCAGCAGTCAAAGAATACTGGCCTACGAGCAGTACTTC. This codes for CASSQRILAYEQYF.

This chain connects TRBV28 to TRBJ1-1; 7 bases fit TRBD1. Germline V gene lookup returns CDR1 MDHEN and CDR2 SYDVKM. The V gene end was trimmed by 6 bases and the J gene end by 7 bases; junction bases not matched to a gene: 11. The CDR3 is 14 amino acids. In DNA form, the CDR3 reads TGTGCCAGCAGGAGATACAGGGGAAGAGGTGAAGCTTTCTTT. Translating it yields CASRRYRGRGEAFF.

This chain joins TRBV7-9 and TRBJ1-1, with unresolved D. V dropped 1 base and J dropped 1 base, with 10 bases sitting between them. Germline CDR1 SEHNR, CDR2 FQNEAQ (reference sequence). This CDR3 has 15 amino acids. CDR3 DNA: TGTGCCAGCAGCTTAGTGCCGGGATCGAACACTGAAGCTTTCTTT. This codes for CASSLVPGSNTEAFF.

V gene TRBV28 combines with J gene TRBJ2-5; D perhaps matches TRBD2 (5 bases). This CDR3 contains 11 residues. The V gene lost 6 bases and the J gene lost 7 bases, with 9 bases spanning the gap. Germline V gives CDR1 MDHEN, CDR2 SYDVKM. CDR3 protein: CASRREGTQYF. In nucleotides, the CDR3 is TGTGCCAGCAGGCGAGAGGGGACCCAGTACTTC.

The chain carries TRBV27 and TRBJ2-1; TRBD1 matches 9 bases. The CDR3 covers 15 residues. J gave up 3 bases and V 4 bases, and 4 bases lay outside the gene matches. In germline, CDR1 is MNHEY, CDR2 SMNVEV (reference sequence). CDR3 sequence reads: CASSSGQGSYNEQFF. CDR3 bases: TGTGCCAGCAGTTCCGGACAGGGGAGCTACAATGAGCAGTTCTTC.

The J gene is TRBJ1-2, the V gene TRBV4-3; 9 nucleotides line up with TRBD1. CDR3 length: 16 residues. V shed 1 base and J 5 bases; nucleotides not matched to a gene: 8. Germline CDR1 reads LGHNA; CDR2 reads YSLEER. The CDR3 bases are TGCGCCAGCAGCCAAGCCCAAACAGGGGGCGCGTATGGCTACACCTTC. This gives the protein CASSQAQTGGAYGYTF.

Only a few counts were recorded for this clone. The chain employs TRBV7-9 and TRBJ2-7; 8 nucleotides agree with TRBD1. The CDR3 length is 15 residues. Germline CDR1 is SEHNR and CDR2 is FQNEAQ (reference sequence). The V and J ends lost 2 bases and 4 bases, in that order; junction bases with no gene match: 7. CDR3 region: CASSLQGQVAYEQYF. The DNA for the CDR3 is TGTGCCAGCAGCTTACAGGGACAGGTGGCTTACGAGCAGTACTTC.

The chain employs TRBV15 and TRBJ2-7, with no clear D. Trimming stripped 2 bases from V and 3 bases from J, with 5 bases between. Germline-derived CDR1 and CDR2 are LNHNV and YYDKDF (reference sequence). CDR3 length equals 12 residues. In DNA form, the CDR3 reads TGTGCCACCAGCAGACGCGACTACGAGCAGTACTTC. Translated, it gives CATSRRDYEQYF.

This clone was seen a handful of times. This chain joins TRBV6-5 and TRBJ2-3; D gene uncertain. Germline V gives CDR1 MNHEY, CDR2 SVGAGI. The CDR3 runs to 14 residues. V was pared by 4 bases and J by 2 bases, with 10 bases between. CDR3 DNA sequence: TGTGCCAGCAGTTCCACGGACCTCACAGATACGCAGTATTTT. It codes for CASSSTDLTDTQYF.

This clone was counted only a few times. Other DNA sequences in the sample encode the same CDR3. The chain combines TRBV18 with TRBJ1-1; possible D gene TRBD1, 6 bases. Between the trimmed V and J ends, which lost 3 bases and 0 bases, there was a span of 11 bases. Germline V gene data show CDR1 as KGHSH and CDR2 as LQKENI. CDR3 length: 15 residues. This CDR3 reads CASSPRQDMNTEAFF. The CDR3 DNA reads as TGTGCCAGCTCACCGCGACAGGACATGAACACTGAAGCTTTCTTT. Variable domain in full (rest from reference TRBV18 and TRBJ1-1): NAGVMQNPRHLVRRRGQEARLRCSPMKGHSHVYWYRQLPEEGLKFMVYLQKENIIDESGMPKERFSAEFPKEGPSILRIQQVVRGDSAAYFCASSPRQDMNTEAFFGQGTRLTVV.

A word on this clone: This CDR3 is also generated by other DNA sequences in the sample. This chain connects TRBV4-2 to TRBJ2-7; D perhaps matches TRBD1 (6 bases). V was cut by 1 base and J by 2 bases, with 9 bases left in between. CDR3 length equals 14 residues. In germline, CDR1 is LGHNA, CDR2 YNFKEQ. The CDR3 DNA follows: TGTGCCAGCAGCCAAGGGTCAGGGGCCTACGAGCAGTACTTC. It yields the protein CASSQGSGAYEQYF.

The CDR3 DNA is TGTGCCAGCAGTTCGGTAGCGGTAGAGACCCAGTACTTC. As protein: CASSSVAVETQYF. The chain combines TRBV6-5 with TRBJ2-5; D is perhaps TRBD2 (6 bases). The length of the CDR3 is 13 residues. Germline V gene lookup returns CDR1 MNHEY and CDR2 SVGAGI. Trimming removed 4 bases from V and 4 bases from J, with 10 bases in between.

This clone was detected only a few times. The chain is built from TRBV9 and TRBJ1-1; no reliable D call. V lost 0 bases and J 1 base, leaving 10 bases between the germline ends. The CDR3 is 15 residues long. The germline V gene has CDR1 SGDLS and CDR2 YYNGEE. CDR3 amino acids: CASSVVVDGNTEAFF. The CDR3 coding sequence is TGTGCCAGCAGCGTAGTAGTAGATGGGAACACTGAAGCTTTCTTT.